This T cell receptor beta chain was observed in a study of spatial heterogeneity in lung cancer. One entry per CDR3 protein, called by TCRdb with MiXCR from the 5' RACE reads. The repertoire includes about 4,000 distinct CDR3 sequences, about 18% of them detected once, and under 80% sits in the top ten. Time point described: sample taken at primary tumor resection. Researchers sequenced whole RNA taken from tumor, nontumor lung or frozen PBMC without sorting. V dropped 0 bases and J dropped 2 bases, with 13 bases sitting between them. The CDR3 totals 16 residues. The germline V gene has CDR1 DFQATT and CDR2 SNEGSKA (reference sequence).

The chain couples TRBV20-1 to TRBJ2-2, with D perhaps given as TRBD1 or TRBD2 (5 bases each). This sample comprised PBMCs, obtained at surgery. This sequence originates from a male donor with early-stage non-small cell lung cancer. Written as DNA, the CDR3 is TGCAGTGCTAGAGAACCCGGGACGGGAAACACCGGGGAGCTGTTTTTT. This gives the protein CSAREPGTGNTGELFF.